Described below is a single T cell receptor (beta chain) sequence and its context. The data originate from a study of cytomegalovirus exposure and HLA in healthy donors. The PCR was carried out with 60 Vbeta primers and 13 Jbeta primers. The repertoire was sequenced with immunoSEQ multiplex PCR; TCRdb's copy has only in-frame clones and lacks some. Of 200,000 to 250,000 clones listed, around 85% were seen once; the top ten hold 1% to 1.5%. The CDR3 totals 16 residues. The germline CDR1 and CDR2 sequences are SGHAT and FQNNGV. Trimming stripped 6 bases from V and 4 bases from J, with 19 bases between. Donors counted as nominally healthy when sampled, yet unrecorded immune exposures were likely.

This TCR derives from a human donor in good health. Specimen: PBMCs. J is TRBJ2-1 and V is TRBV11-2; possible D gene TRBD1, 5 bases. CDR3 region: CASRPQRRQGYNEQFF. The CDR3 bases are TGTGCCAGCAGACCCCAAAGACGGCAGGGATACAATGAGCAGTTCTTC.